The 7 T cell receptor beta chains given below trace back to one sample, sequenced in a study of cytomegalovirus exposure and HLA in healthy donors. The PCR made use of 60 Vbeta and 13 Jbeta primers. Sequencing used immunoSEQ multiplex PCR; TCRdb keeps in-frame clones, though not all of them. The sample has 140,000 to 150,000 clones; around four fifths are singletons. Specimen: PBMCs. Every receptor here comes from a boy aged 2-15 years in good health and CMV-seronegative.

V is TRBV7-3 and J is TRBJ1-2; TRBD1 aligns across 7 bases. CDR1 is SGHTA, CDR2 FQGTGA, per germline. The CDR3 has 14 residues. With V trimmed by 4 bases and J by 6 bases, 8 bases remained unmatched. CDR3 region: CASSSGKGADGYTF. The CDR3 DNA is TGTGCCAGCAGCTCCGGGAAGGGGGCCGATGGCTACACCTTC.

The chain uses TRBV12-5 and TRBJ2-5; tentatively, D is TRBD2 (6 bases). The germline V gene encodes CDR1 LGHNT and CDR2 FRNRAP. The CDR3 has 14 residues. The V end lost 5 bases, the J end lost 5 bases, and 15 bases lay between the germline ends. The CDR3 region is CASGPRGSTETQYF. CDR3 bases: TGTGCTAGTGGTCCCCGGGGGTCCACGGAGACCCAGTACTTC.

This clone has just one count. CDR3 DNA: TGCGCCAGCCAACGTGATTCCCGGGGATACAATGAGCAGTTCTTC. This translates into CASQRDSRGYNEQFF. The chain has TRBV10-1 and TRBJ2-1; possibly TRBD2 for D (5 bases). Trimming cost V 8 bases and J 4 bases, with 18 bases left between them. The CDR3 covers 15 residues. Per germline, CDR1 WNHNN and CDR2 SYGVQD (reference sequence).

This clone was counted a single time. The V call is TRBV30, the J call TRBJ2-1, with TRBD1 matching over 7 bases. CDR3 size: 15 residues. Trimming at V came to 2 bases and at J to 1 base, leaving 5 bases not matched to a gene. The germline V gene encodes CDR1 GTSNPN and CDR2 SVGIG (reference sequence). CDR3 region: CAWSPLDRSYNEQFF. As DNA, the CDR3 is TGTGCCTGGAGTCCTCTGGACAGGTCCTACAATGAGCAGTTCTTC.

V gene TRBV19 combines with J gene TRBJ1-2, with TRBD1 identical over 7 bases. There are 16 residues in the CDR3. Unmatched junction bases numbered 17, after V lost 5 bases and J lost 8 bases. Germline V lookup: CDR1 LNHDA, CDR2 SQIVND (reference sequence). The CDR3 region is CASSRRAGGHSNGYTF. CDR3 coding DNA: TGTGCCAGTAGTCGCCGGGCAGGGGGGCACTCTAACGGCTACACCTTC.

The table lists this clone with a few counts. This rearrangement joins TRBV6-6 to TRBJ2-2; no reliable D call. The germline CDR1 and CDR2 sequences are MNHNY and SVGAGI (reference sequence). Trimming stripped 0 bases from V and 8 bases from J, with 10 bases between. The CDR3 sequence is 14 residues long. CDR3 region: CASSYSLWRGELFF. DNA of the CDR3: TGTGCCAGCAGTTACTCCCTATGGAGAGGGGAGCTGTTTTTT.

This rearrangement joins TRBV9 to TRBJ1-1; D possibly corresponds to TRBD1 (5 bases). CDR3 length equals 16 residues. With 0 bases removed from V and 4 bases from J, the gap between germline ends came to 16 bases. Looked up from germline, CDR1 is SGDLS and CDR2 is YYNGEE. In DNA, the CDR3 is TGTGCCAGCAGCGTAGAATGGCACGCGGGGACCACTGAAGCTTTCTTT. It is translated as CASSVEWHAGTTEAFF.